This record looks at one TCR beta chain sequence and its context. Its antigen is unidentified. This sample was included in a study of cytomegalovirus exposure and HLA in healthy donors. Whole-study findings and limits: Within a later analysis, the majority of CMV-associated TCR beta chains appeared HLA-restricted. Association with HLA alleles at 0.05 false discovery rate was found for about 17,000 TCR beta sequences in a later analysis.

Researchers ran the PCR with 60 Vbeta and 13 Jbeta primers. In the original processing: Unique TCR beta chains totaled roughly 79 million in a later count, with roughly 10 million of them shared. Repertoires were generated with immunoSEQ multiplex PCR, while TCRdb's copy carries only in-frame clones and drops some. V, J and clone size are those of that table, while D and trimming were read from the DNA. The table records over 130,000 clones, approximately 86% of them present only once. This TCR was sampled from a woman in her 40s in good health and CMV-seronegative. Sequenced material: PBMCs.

CDR3 nucleotides: TGTGCCAGCTCATCGTCTGGGGGGTTCAACTATGGCTACACCTTC. Its protein is CASSSSGGFNYGYTF. V usage is TRBV18 and J usage is TRBJ1-2; tentatively, D is TRBD1 (5 bases). The V gene's germline CDR1 is KGHSH and CDR2 LQKENI. Deletions cut 5 bases from V and 2 bases from J, with 15 bases between. The CDR3 runs to 15 residues.